This section outlines one T cell receptor (beta chain) sequence together with its context. This receptor's antigen is unknown. Nothing much larger sits one base from this clone, and base qualities are not available. The CDR3 regions of human TCRbeta chains were analyzed by immunosequencing. The authors' analysis ran thus. TCRs in the repertoires were matched against a reference library of SARS-CoV-2-specific TCRs that had been generated with the MIRA antigen-specificity platform. Breadth meant the fraction of unique TCRs that were SARS-CoV-2-associated, whereas depth meant the fraction of total T cells that were SARS-CoV-2-associated. Each spike-specific TCR was assigned to its reactive spike region and to a CD4 or CD8 class using the MIRA data. Log10-transformed breadth and depth values were compared by one-way ANOVA with Sidak's multiple comparisons tests. Drawn from immuneACCESS, this table holds only the in-frame rearrangements with V and J called that TCRdb kept. Clones are partly lost; checked studies trace under half to an unresolved V gene and leave the rest unexplained. That table gives V, J and clone size, and the DNA gave D and trimming. This sample has about 74,000 clones in its table, and 70% to 90% of those were observed once. Less than 3% of the sample rests with the top ten.

The record originates from a study of T cell responses to AZD1222 COVID-19 vaccine (dated by TCRdb to the early 2020s). With respect to the entire study: Because spike-specific TCR depth and breadth did not differ between the two schedules, AZD1222 recipients who got a second dose at roughly 4 weeks were pooled with those who got a second dose at roughly 12 weeks. TCR sequencing covered 233 trial participants: about 210 given two doses of AZD1222 and 26 given two doses of MenACWY control vaccine. Enrollment into the trials was organized by age into subgroups of 18-55, 56-69 and 70-plus years, and those subgroups contained around 150, 28 and 57 TCR-sequenced participants, respectively.

The CDR3 holds 14 amino acids from the cysteine to the phenylalanine. The read is trimmed to its CDR3 DNA, 42 bases read in frame from base 1. V is shortened by 1 base, J by 3 bases, and the region joining them spans 9 bases. Taken from the germline V gene, the CDR1 and CDR2 loops are SGHTA and FQGNSA. The full study reports these points: Because no samples from the day 14 peak response were available, repertoires could be characterized only after the peak T cell response. Reportedly, almost half of the unique spike-specific TCRs recognized epitopes lying outside the regions that are mutated in the B.1.351 and B.1.1.7 variants. Participants were mostly white British and included more females than males, and it was suggested by the authors that clonal diversity may have been underestimated. Conclusions about previously exposed vaccinees are limited because only six or seven AZD1222 recipients were SARS-CoV-2 seropositive at baseline. The 56-69-year group was small, and its depth increase did not reach significance, likely because of low power. After two AZD1222 doses, both the breadth and the depth of spike-specific TCRs were significantly higher than at day 0 and than in MenACWY recipients. The vaccine-associated CD4 TCRs covered the entire spike protein, and the dominant responses fell in regions 160-218 and 743-854.

Interpreted using the paper, the time point label stands for: baseline before first vaccination. The vaccinee samples were drawn from two UK trials, COV001 and COV002, one of which was a single-blind randomized controlled phase 2/3 trial testing AZD1222 (ChAdOx1 nCoV-19) in healthy adults. For TCRbeta chain sequencing, PBMC samples were collected from trial participants at day 0 and at day 28 after the second dose. The sequence was obtained from an adult in good health. This sequence uses TRBV7-2 and TRBJ1-2; the D gene is possibly TRBD1, with 6 bases matching. The sample in question was peripheral blood, obtained on day 0 of AZD1222 vaccination. The CDR3 protein: CASSLGWTDYGYTF. The base sequence is TGTGCCAGCAGCTTAGGTTGGACAGACTATGGCTACACCTTC.